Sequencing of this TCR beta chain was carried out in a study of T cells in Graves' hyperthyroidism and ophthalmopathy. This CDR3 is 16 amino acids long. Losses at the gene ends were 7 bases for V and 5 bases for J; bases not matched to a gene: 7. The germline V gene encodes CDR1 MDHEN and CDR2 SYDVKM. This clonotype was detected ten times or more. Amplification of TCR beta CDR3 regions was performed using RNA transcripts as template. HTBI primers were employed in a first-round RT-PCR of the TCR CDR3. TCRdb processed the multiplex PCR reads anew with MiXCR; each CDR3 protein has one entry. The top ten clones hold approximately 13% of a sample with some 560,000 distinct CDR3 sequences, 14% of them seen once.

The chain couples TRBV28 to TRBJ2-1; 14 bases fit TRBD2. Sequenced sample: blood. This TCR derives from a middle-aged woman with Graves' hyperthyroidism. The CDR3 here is CASTPGTSGSHNEQFF. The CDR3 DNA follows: TGTGCCAGCACCCCCGGGACTAGCGGGAGCCACAATGAGCAGTTCTTC.